These 12 T cell receptor beta chains came from one sample sequenced in a study of cytomegalovirus exposure and HLA in healthy donors. The study ran its PCR with 60 Vbeta and 13 Jbeta primers. The method was immunoSEQ multiplex PCR; TCRdb's version includes in-frame clones alone and lacks a portion of them. Of tens of thousands of clones listed, more than 70% are singletons. What was sequenced was PBMCs. Every receptor here comes from a man aged 40-50 years in good health and CMV-seronegative.

The rearrangement uses TRBV5-1 and TRBJ2-7, with 7 bases aligning to TRBD1. Germline V lookup: CDR1 SGHRS, CDR2 YFSETQ. V trimming: 4 bases; J trimming: 7 bases; junction bases outside the gene matches: 23. The CDR3 length is 18 residues. The CDR3 loop reads CASSREQLKTGTVGEQYF. DNA of the CDR3: TGCGCCAGCAGCCGAGAACAATTGAAGACCGGGACAGTGGGAGAGCAGTACTTC.

The V and J genes are TRBV4-1 and TRBJ2-7, with 7 bases aligning to TRBD1. V was clipped by 4 bases and J by 5 bases; unmatched bases: 8. Germline-derived CDR1 and CDR2 are MGHRA and YSYEKL. The CDR3 spans 14 residues. CDR3 sequence (DNA): TGCGCCAGCAGCCCGACAGGGTTTCGGAACGAGCAGTACTTC. This translates into CASSPTGFRNEQYF.

In this sample, this clone turned up a few times. J is TRBJ1-6 and V is TRBV27; D is possibly TRBD1 (6 bases). Germline CDR1 is MNHEY and CDR2 is SMNVEV (reference sequence). The length of the CDR3 is 15 residues. With 3 bases removed from V and 9 bases from J, the gap between germline ends came to 15 bases. As DNA, the CDR3 is TGTGCCAGCAGTTTTGGGGGCGACCTCCGTTCACCCCTCCACTTT. This gives the protein CASSFGGDLRSPLHF.

The J gene is TRBJ1-2, the V gene TRBV28; D may be TRBD1 (6 bases). Trimming removed 7 bases at V and 8 bases at J, with 14 bases between. Germline values: CDR1 MDHEN, CDR2 SYDVKM. The CDR3 length is 12 residues. The CDR3 is CASTTGLGGYTF. The DNA for the CDR3 is TGTGCCAGCACGACAGGTCTCGGGGGCTACACCTTC.

The rearrangement uses TRBV7-9 and TRBJ2-7; 7 nucleotides line up with TRBD1. The CDR3 is 14 residues long. Germline V gene lookup returns CDR1 SEHNR and CDR2 FQNEAQ (reference sequence). V shed 3 bases and J 0 bases; nucleotides not matched to a gene: 2. The CDR3 DNA follows: TGTGCCAGCAGCTTCGGGACAGCCTCCTACGAGCAGTACTTC. It specifies CASSFGTASYEQYF. Full variable domain (missing parts from reference TRBV7-9 and TRBJ2-7): DTGVSQNPRHKITKRGQNVTFRCDPISEHNRLYWYRQTLGQGPEFLTYFQNEAQLEKSRLLSDRFSAERPKGSFSTLEIQRTEQGDSAMYLCASSFGTASYEQYFGPGTRLTVT.

This clone was recorded a few times. This chain joins TRBV28 and TRBJ1-1; D not certain. Germline CDR1 is MDHEN and CDR2 is SYDVKM. The CDR3 has 11 residues. Trimming left V 2 bases short and J 10 bases short, with 8 bases between. CDR3 loop: CASSLRQVAFF. CDR3 bases: TGTGCCAGCAGTTTACGGCAGGTAGCTTTCTTT.

This clone was picked up a small number of times. The V call is TRBV15, the J call TRBJ2-5, with 7 bases lining up with TRBD2. The V segment lost 5 bases and the J segment 5 bases; nucleotides outside the gene matches: 8. The CDR3 length is 14 residues. Germline V gene sequence: CDR1 LNHNV, CDR2 YYDKDF (reference sequence). The CDR3 here is CATSHRLAEETQYF. As DNA, the CDR3 is TGTGCCACCAGCCACAGACTAGCCGAGGAGACCCAGTACTTC.

This clone was recorded once. J is TRBJ1-2 and V is TRBV5-1; 10 nucleotides agree with TRBD1. The CDR3 loop spans 19 amino acids. The germline V gene encodes CDR1 SGHRS and CDR2 YFSETQ. The ends lost 1 base at V and 4 bases at J; junction bases unmatched: 16. The CDR3 bases are TGCGCCAGCAGCTTGCAGCGGAATCCGGGGGGACAGGGGATCTATGGCTACACCTTC. This translates into CASSLQRNPGGQGIYGYTF.

The rearrangement joins TRBV5-4 to TRBJ1-1, with TRBD1 as a possible D gene (5 bases). V shed 4 bases and J shed 2 bases, with 21 bases lying between them. The CDR3 spans 17 residues. The germline V gene has CDR1 SGHNT and CDR2 YYREEE (reference sequence). CDR3 amino acids: CASSPAIGRGSNTEAFF. The DNA for the CDR3 is TGTGCCAGCAGCCCTGCCATTGGGAGGGGTTCCAACACTGAAGCTTTCTTT.

CDR3 region: CASSYDRAGGYNEQFF. The CDR3 DNA reads as TGTGCCAGCAGTTACGACAGGGCGGGAGGCTACAATGAGCAGTTCTTC. The chain links TRBV6-5 to TRBJ2-1; D perhaps matches TRBD2 (8 bases). From germline, CDR1 is MNHEY and CDR2 SVGAGI. Trimming cost V 2 bases and J 3 bases, with 14 bases left between them. This CDR3 has 16 amino acids.

The rearrangement links TRBV2 to TRBJ1-6, with a possible D match to TRBD1 (5 bases). The CDR3 runs to 15 residues. The germline gives CDR1 SNHLY, CDR2 FYNNEI. The V gene lost 2 bases and the J gene lost 7 bases, with 12 bases spanning the gap. The CDR3 sequence: CASSEQGSENSPLHF. In DNA, the CDR3 is TGTGCCAGCAGTGAACAGGGATCCGAGAATTCACCCCTCCACTTT. Drawing the rest from reference TRBV2 and TRBJ1-6, the complete variable domain is EPEVTQTPSHQVTQMGQEVILRCVPISNHLYFYWYRQILGQKVEFLVSFYNNEISEKSEIFDDQFSVERPDGSNFTLKIRSTKLEDSAMYFCASSEQGSENSPLHFGNGTRLTVT.

V gene TRBV6-5 combines with J gene TRBJ2-1, with D tentatively TRBD1 (6 bases). V dropped 6 bases and J dropped 12 bases, with 15 bases sitting between them. Germline loops: CDR1 MNHEY, CDR2 SVGAGI. The CDR3 is made up of 12 amino acids. CDR3 region: CASRGVRGTQFF. CDR3 sequence (DNA): TGTGCCAGCAGGGGAGTGAGGGGGACGCAGTTCTTC.